The rows below give T cell receptor beta chains drawn from one sample of a study of cytomegalovirus exposure and HLA in healthy donors. Assay used: immunoSEQ multiplex PCR; TCRdb lists only in-frame clones, some missing. Among approximately 140,000 clones, 82% were seen once, and the ten largest hold over 1%. The sample consisted of PBMCs. The source is a boy under 18 in good health and CMV-seronegative. CDR3s include the opening cysteine and the closing phenylalanine or tryptophan. A D gene is named only where the DNA matches it firmly. Not all rows give a size; the values are once, few, many and, for expanded clones, a class.

abundance	d_gene	j_gene	v_gene	CDR3aa	CDR3nt
.	TRBD1	TRBJ2-7	TRBV6-1	CASRAGTGTYEQYF	TGTGCCAGCAGGGCCGGGACAGGTACCTACGAGCAGTACTTC
.	TRBD1	TRBJ2-7	TRBV9	CASSAQPTGFAYEQYF	TGTGCCAGCAGCGCTCAACCGACAGGGTTCGCCTACGAGCAGTACTTC
once	TRBD1	TRBJ2-3	TRBV5-6	CASSPGQGPRDTQYF	TGTGCCAGCAGCCCTGGACAGGGACCTCGAGATACGCAGTATTTT
.	TRBD1	TRBJ2-1	TRBV9	CASSVAGTAYNEQFF	TGTGCCAGCAGCGTAGCGGGGACAGCCTACAATGAGCAGTTCTTC
.	.	TRBJ2-7	TRBV15	CATKEGTSTYEQYF	TGTGCCACCAAGGAGGGCACCTCTACCTACGAGCAGTACTTC
.	TRBD2	TRBJ2-1	TRBV6-6	CASTQKLAGGLHEQFF	TGTGCCAGCACCCAGAAACTAGCGGGAGGCCTCCATGAGCAGTTCTTC
.	TRBD2	TRBJ2-7	TRBV7-8	CASSLRTSGVSYEQYF	TGTGCCAGCAGCCTTCGGACTAGCGGGGTCTCCTACGAGCAGTACTTC
.	.	TRBJ2-7	TRBV6-1	CASSEDSWSEQYF	TGTGCCAGCAGTGAAGACTCGTGGTCCGAGCAGTACTTC
once	.	TRBJ2-1	TRBV4-1	CASSQVPSGGPLYNEQFF	TGCGCCAGCAGCCAAGTGCCCTCCGGCGGGCCTCTCTACAATGAGCAGTTCTTC
.	.	TRBJ1-4	TRBV5-8	CASSPGTPVNEKLFF	TGTGCCAGCAGCCCCGGGACACCCGTTAATGAAAAACTGTTTTTT
few	TRBD1	TRBJ2-1	TRBV4-1	CASSQPGQGGNEQFF	TGCGCCAGCAGCCAACCGGGACAGGGGGGTAATGAGCAGTTCTTC
.	.	TRBJ2-1	TRBV20-1	CSAWGGGGQFF	TGCAGTGCCTGGGGGGGCGGCGGGCAGTTCTTC
.	.	TRBJ1-2	TRBV27	CASSSGVGYTF	TGTGCCAGCAGTTCGGGGGTGGGCTACACCTTC
.	TRBD2	TRBJ2-2	TRBV5-4	CASSPSLGLAGLSNTGELFF	TGTGCCAGCAGCCCGAGCTTGGGACTAGCGGGGCTGTCGAACACCGGGGAGCTGTTTTTT
.	TRBD1	TRBJ2-3	TRBV5-1	CASSSGTARPDTQYF	TGCGCCAGCAGCTCCGGGACAGCGAGGCCAGATACGCAGTATTTT
.	.	TRBJ1-4	TRBV4-1	CASSQERDEKLFF	TGCGCCAGCAGCCAAGAGAGGGATGAAAAACTGTTTTTT
.	.	TRBJ1-1	TRBV12-5	CASALDGGNTEAFF	TGTGCTAGTGCCCTGGACGGAGGGAACACTGAAGCTTTCTTT
.	.	TRBJ2-1	TRBV13	CASSLGRGEQFF	TGTGCCAGCAGCTTAGGCCGGGGAGAGCAGTTCTTC
.	.	TRBJ1-1	TRBV5-1	CASSSAGSGNTEAFF	TGCGCCAGCAGCTCCGCGGGCTCGGGGAACACTGAAGCTTTCTTT
.	TRBD1	TRBJ1-5	TRBV6-6	CASTNRGGQPQHF	TGTGCCAGTACCAACAGGGGCGGGCAGCCCCAGCATTTT
.	TRBD2	TRBJ2-5	TRBV11-3	CASSPTAGRGETQYF	TGTGCCAGCAGCCCCACCGCCGGGAGGGGGGAGACCCAGTACTTC
.	.	TRBJ1-5	TRBV11-2	CASSPGGDQPQHF	TGTGCCAGCAGCCCGGGGGGGGATCAGCCCCAGCATTTT
.	TRBD2	TRBJ2-1	TRBV29-1	CSVLLTSGYNEQFF	TGCAGCGTCCTACTGACTAGCGGCTACAATGAGCAGTTCTTC
once	TRBD2	TRBJ2-5	TRBV11-2	CASSLDRGPAGGPGGTQYF	TGTGCCAGCAGCTTAGATCGAGGGCCAGCGGGAGGGCCCGGGGGGACCCAGTACTTC
.	TRBD1	TRBJ2-1	TRBV4-3	CASSQDHGQALSLEQFF	TGCGCCAGCAGCCAAGACCATGGACAGGCCTTGTCCTTAGAGCAGTTCTTC
.	.	TRBJ2-6	TRBV6-1	CASSESHSGANVLTF	TGTGCCAGCAGTGAATCCCACTCTGGGGCCAACGTCCTGACTTTC
.	TRBD1	TRBJ2-5	TRBV30	CAWRGPGTENQETQYF	TGTGCCTGGAGGGGCCCCGGGACAGAAAATCAAGAGACCCAGTACTTC
.	TRBD1	TRBJ1-4	TRBV7-9	CASSGGQGFPKLFF	TGTGCCAGCAGCGGGGGACAGGGGTTTCCAAAACTGTTTTTT
few	.	TRBJ2-3	TRBV11-2	CASRGARAGDTQYF	TGTGCCAGCAGGGGGGCGCGGGCGGGAGATACGCAGTATTTT
.	.	TRBJ2-2	TRBV30	CAWTGANTGELFF	TGTGCCTGGACCGGGGCGAACACCGGGGAGCTGTTTTTT
once	TRBD2	TRBJ2-1	TRBV11-2	CASSLGGTSGYNEQFF	TGTGCCAGCAGCTTAGGGGGGACTAGCGGCTACAATGAGCAGTTCTTC
.	TRBD1	TRBJ1-2	TRBV5-4	CASSEAGGSYYGYTF	TGTGCCAGCAGCGAAGCAGGGGGCTCCTACTATGGCTACACCTTC
.	TRBD2	TRBJ2-3	TRBV7-8	CASSLVSGGGATDTQYF	TGTGCCAGCAGCTTAGTATCGGGAGGGGGGGCCACAGATACGCAGTATTTT
few	TRBD1	TRBJ2-7	TRBV7-2	CASSFDRVGEQYF	TGTGCCAGCAGCTTTGACAGGGTGGGCGAGCAGTACTTC
.	.	TRBJ2-7	TRBV7-9	CASSLRMGAGTYIYEQYF	TGTGCCAGCAGCTTACGGATGGGGGCCGGGACGTATATCTACGAGCAGTACTTC
few	.	TRBJ1-1	TRBV13	CASSPPGVYTEAFF	TGTGCCAGCAGCCCCCCCGGGGTTTACACTGAAGCTTTCTTT
.	.	TRBJ2-7	TRBV27	CASSPGVASYEQYF	TGTGCCAGCAGTCCCGGGGTAGCATCCTACGAGCAGTACTTC
.	TRBD1	TRBJ1-2	TRBV7-9	CASSQTLDRVDYGYTF	TGTGCCAGCAGCCAGACTTTGGACAGGGTCGACTATGGCTACACCTTC
few	TRBD2	TRBJ2-7	TRBV29-1	CSVQSGRAGEQYF	TGCAGCGTTCAGAGCGGGAGGGCCGGGGAGCAGTACTTC
few	.	TRBJ1-4	TRBV13	CASSPRRGGREKLFF	TGTGCCAGCAGCCCGCGGAGGGGAGGTCGCGAAAAACTGTTTTTT
.	.	TRBJ2-5	TRBV7-8	CASTMGLGVQETQYF	TGTGCCAGCACCATGGGGTTAGGGGTTCAAGAGACCCAGTACTTC
.	.	TRBJ2-3	TRBV6-6	CASSSSRDTDTQYF	TGTGCCAGCAGTTCTTCTCGGGACACAGATACGCAGTATTTT
.	.	TRBJ1-5	TRBV2	CASSEVGVQPQHF	TGTGCCAGCAGTGAAGTAGGGGTTCAGCCCCAGCATTTT
.	.	TRBJ2-5	TRBV7-9	CASSSRGPETQYF	TGTGCCAGCAGCTCCAGGGGTCCTGAGACCCAGTACTTC
.	.	TRBJ2-2	TRBV5-4	CASSLGAGRATGELFF	TGTGCCAGCAGCTTGGGTGCGGGACGTGCCACCGGGGAGCTGTTTTTT
.	.	TRBJ2-7	TRBV5-6	CASSPSYEQYF	TGTGCCAGCAGCCCTTCCTACGAGCAGTACTTC
once	TRBD1	TRBJ2-2	TRBV30	CAWTRGQATGELFF	TGTGCCTGGACCCGGGGACAGGCCACCGGGGAGCTGTTTTTT
.	.	TRBJ1-2	TRBV5-1	CASSVGGYGYTF	TGCGCCAGCAGCGTAGGGGGCTATGGCTACACCTTC
.	TRBD2	TRBJ2-1	TRBV2	CAGDTSGHGNEQFF	TGTGCCGGGGATACTAGCGGGCACGGCAATGAGCAGTTCTTC